What follows are 14 T cell receptor beta chains derived from one specimen sequenced in a study of blood T cell repertoires in COVID-19 (dated by TCRdb to the early 2020s). Library prep was done by the immunoSEQ multiplex PCR assay. Here the immuneACCESS table is served through TCRdb, limited to in-frame sequences with V and J called. Missing clones are a known gap in these copies; in checked studies unresolved V genes cover under half, and the rest lacks a known reason. The sample table contains about 220,000 clones; only one count was recorded for roughly 88% of them. About 9% of the sample lies in the top ten. Sequencing input: peripheral blood. The receptor set was obtained from a man aged 50 or older with active or convalescent COVID-19.

This clone was counted a few times. The chain employs TRBV10-2 and TRBJ1-2; 10 bases match TRBD1. Germline lookup yields CDR1 WSHSY and CDR2 SAAADI. V was pared by 7 bases and J by 8 bases, with 7 bases of the junction left unmatched. The CDR3 is 13 amino acids. The CDR3 sequence is CASKTGTGVGYTF. The CDR3 nucleotides are TGCGCCAGCAAGACCGGGACAGGGGTCGGCTACACCTTC.

The chain carries TRBV11-2 and TRBJ2-1; weak D call: TRBD1 (6 bases). The CDR3 extends over 12 amino acids. Between the trimmed V and J ends, which lost 5 bases and 15 bases, there was a span of 17 bases. Germline CDR1 is SGHAT and CDR2 is FQNNGV. The CDR3 DNA reads TGTGCCAGCAGCCAATTACAGGGATCTCGGTTCTTC. Translated, it gives CASSQLQGSRFF.

The J gene is TRBJ1-2, the V gene TRBV18; possible D gene TRBD1, 5 bases. CDR3 length: 13 amino acids. CDR1 is KGHSH, CDR2 LQKENI, per germline. Trimming took 4 bases from V and 6 from J, leaving 12 bases between them. The DNA of the CDR3 is TGTGCCAGCTCACTCGACAGTCTCGATGGCTACACCTTC. Protein: CASSLDSLDGYTF.

V usage is TRBV7-2 and J usage is TRBJ2-1; 9 bases fit TRBD1. The V and J ends lost 5 bases and 8 bases, in that order; junction bases with no gene match: 10. The germline CDR1 and CDR2 sequences are SGHTA and FQGNSA. CDR3 size: 15 residues. The CDR3 sequence: CASSPLGQGIHEQFF. CDR3 DNA sequence: TGTGCCAGCAGCCCACTAGGACAGGGGATCCATGAGCAGTTCTTC.

This sequence joins TRBV11-2 and TRBJ1-1; no firm D call. The CDR3 is 13 residues long. Trimming removed 5 bases from V and 0 bases from J, with 7 bases in between. Germline CDR1 reads SGHAT; CDR2 reads FQNNGV. The CDR3 reads CASSVGMNTEAFF. The CDR3 DNA is TGTGCCAGCAGCGTCGGGATGAACACTGAAGCTTTCTTT.

This clone was recorded once. V is TRBV5-1 and J is TRBJ1-2, with D hard to call. V was trimmed by 0 bases and J by 2 bases, leaving 11 bases between them. The CDR3 extends over 15 amino acids. Germline values: CDR1 SGHRS, CDR2 YFSETQ. CDR3 DNA: TGCGCCAGCAGCTTGGATGTTGGCCAGAACTATGGCTACACCTTC. Translated, it gives CASSLDVGQNYGYTF.

The rearrangement links TRBV7-2 to TRBJ1-6, with 7 bases matching TRBD1. Germline CDR1 reads SGHTA; CDR2 reads FQGNSA. After removal of 2 bases from V and 0 bases from J, the junction contained 7 bases not matched to a gene. The CDR3 has 18 residues. Here the CDR3 reads CASSLLDRSSSYNSPLHF. CDR3 bases: TGTGCCAGCAGCTTATTGGACAGGTCGAGCTCCTATAATTCACCCCTCCACTTT.

The CDR3: CASSDARRSEFF. The CDR3 region has the DNA TGTGCCAGCAGTGACGCTCGGCGAAGCGAGTTCTTC. V and J are TRBV2 and TRBJ2-1; D gene ambiguous. CDR3 length equals 12 residues. Per germline, CDR1 SNHLY and CDR2 FYNNEI. V dropped 3 bases and J dropped 14 bases, with 14 bases sitting between them.

This clone was counted a few times. The V and J genes are TRBV27 and TRBJ1-1, with 7 bases aligning to TRBD1. Per germline, CDR1 MNHEY and CDR2 SMNVEV (reference sequence). The ends lost 0 bases at V and 5 bases at J; junction bases unmatched: 6. The CDR3 runs 15 residues. The chain's CDR3 is CASSLSPQGGTEAFF. The CDR3 DNA reads TGTGCCAGCAGTTTATCCCCCCAGGGGGGAACTGAAGCTTTCTTT.

The chain uses TRBV7-2 and TRBJ1-1, with 7 bases aligning to TRBD1. The germline V gene encodes CDR1 SGHTA and CDR2 FQGNSA. The CDR3 covers 14 residues. Unmatched junction bases numbered 8, after V lost 4 bases and J lost 6 bases. CDR3 amino acids: CASSSRQGDPEAFF. DNA of the CDR3: TGTGCCAGCAGCTCACGACAGGGTGACCCTGAAGCTTTCTTT. Full variable domain (rest looked up from reference TRBV7-2 and TRBJ1-1): GAGVSQSPSNKVTEKGKDVELRCDPISGHTALYWYRQSLGQGLEFLIYFQGNSAPDKSGLPSDRFSAERTGGSVSTLTIQRTQQEDSAVYLCASSSRQGDPEAFFGQGTRLTVV.

The CDR3 reads CASSKGGASGLMRETQYF. The CDR3 nucleotides read TGTGCCAGCAGCAAAGGCGGGGCTAGCGGCCTAATGAGAGAGACCCAGTACTTC. V is TRBV21-1 and J is TRBJ2-5; TRBD2 was called by the table and not checked on the DNA. TRBV21-1 is marked as a pseudogene. CDR3 length equals 18 residues.

The chain uses TRBV6-2 or TRBV6-3 and TRBJ2-2, with D tentatively TRBD2 (6 bases). V shed 2 bases and J shed 6 bases, with 19 bases lying between them. The CDR3 runs to 17 residues. The germline V gene has CDR1 MNHEY and CDR2 SVGEGT. DNA for the CDR3: TGTGCCAGCAGTTACCCTCGGACTACCACGGGGGCCGGGGAGCTGTTTTTT. Residues: CASSYPRTTTGAGELFF.

The V gene is TRBV6-5, the J gene TRBJ1-5, with D maybe TRBD1 (6 bases). Trimming took 8 bases from V and 7 from J, leaving 21 bases between them. The CDR3 loop spans 15 amino acids. The V gene's germline CDR1 is MNHEY and CDR2 SVGAGI. The CDR3 sequence: CASGHKQGLGQPQHF. The CDR3, as DNA: TGTGCCAGCGGGCATAAACAGGGTCTGGGGCAGCCCCAGCATTTT.

The CDR3 reads CASSVNRDRYTDTQYF. CDR3 DNA: TGTGCCAGCAGCGTCAACAGGGACAGGTACACAGATACGCAGTATTTT. The rearrangement uses TRBV7-9 and TRBJ2-3; 8 bases map to TRBD1. V shed 5 bases and J 2 bases; nucleotides not matched to a gene: 9. This CDR3 is built from 16 residues. Germline CDR1 is SEHNR and CDR2 is FQNEAQ (reference sequence).